These 17 T cell receptor beta chains originate from one sample sequenced in a study of CXCR3-negative and CXCR3-positive naive CD8 T cells. Libraries were UMI-labeled 5' RACE TRB cDNA. TCRdb reprocessed the 5' RACE reads and stores each CDR3 protein as one record, lacking DNA. This repertoire includes some 150,000 distinct CDR3 sequences. Their specific antigens are unknown. The study's findings and limits: CXCR3-positive naive cells had TRB CDR3s that were more hydrophobic than CXCR3-negative naive cells had.

The sample comprised naive CXCR3+ CD8+ T cells from blood. Specified subset: CD45RO-CCR7+CD27+CD95- naive CD8+ T cells expressing CXCR3 (TNR3+). All receptors come from a human donor in good health. Some clones in this sample may be carry-over from other donors' samples.

The chain employs TRBV10-3 and TRBJ1-1; TCRdb's assignment of TRBD1 cannot be checked, as there is no DNA. CDR3 length: 13 amino acids. CDR1 and CDR2 (germline): ENHRY, SYGVKD. CDR3 in amino acids: CAISLGENTEAFF.

The V gene is TRBV4-1, the J gene TRBJ2-7. The CDR3 is 15 amino acids. Germline CDR1 reads MGHRA; CDR2 reads YSYEKL. CDR3 sequence reads: CASSQRMLGSYEQYF.

This chain connects TRBV25-1 to TRBJ1-5. This CDR3 comprises 14 residues. The germline V gene encodes CDR1 MGHDK and CDR2 SYGVNS. CDR3 region: CASSANKEAVPQHF.

The CDR3 reads CAWSLDRTDTDTQYF. The chain uses TRBV30 and TRBJ2-3. The CDR3 contains 15 residues. The germline CDR1 and CDR2 sequences are GTSNPN and SVGIG (reference sequence).

The chain's CDR3 is CASSKVASGGACNEQFF. The chain couples TRBV21-1 to TRBJ2-1; TCRdb's assignment of TRBD2 cannot be checked, as there is no DNA. TRBV21-1 is assigned pseudogene status. The CDR3 contains 17 residues.

V gene TRBV28 combines with J gene TRBJ2-5. Germline V gene lookup returns CDR1 MDHEN and CDR2 SYDVKM. This CDR3 is built from 14 residues. CDR3 amino acids: CASSLITNQETQYF.

This chain uses TRBV12-3 or TRBV12-4 with TRBJ2-1; as DNA is missing, the TRBD2 call by TCRdb cannot be tested. This CDR3 comprises 15 residues. The chain's CDR3 is CASTIEGEFYNEQFF.

This sequence joins TRBV6-2 or TRBV6-3 and TRBJ2-1; TCRdb proposes TRBD1, but this gene call is untestable without DNA. Per the germline V gene, CDR1 is MNHEY and CDR2 is SVGEGT. This CDR3 comprises 14 residues. Here the CDR3 reads CASSPRDTYNEQFF.

This chain links TRBV13 with TRBJ1-6. Germline V gives CDR1 PRHDT, CDR2 FYEKMQ (reference sequence). The length of the CDR3 is 14 residues. CDR3 sequence: CASTRRSYNSPLHF.

The chain links TRBV7-2 to TRBJ2-6; no DNA is available, so the TRBD2 call from TCRdb remains unchecked. The CDR3 totals 18 residues. Germline V lookup: CDR1 SGHTA, CDR2 FQGNSA. The chain's CDR3 is CASSPVGPEGGGANVLTF. The complete variable domain, with remaining parts taken from reference TRBV7-2 and TRBJ2-6, reads GAGVSQSPSNKVTEKGKDVELRCDPISGHTALYWYRQSLGQGLEFLIYFQGNSAPDKSGLPSDRFSAERTGGSVSTLTIQRTQQEDSAVYLCASSPVGPEGGGANVLTFGAGSRLTVL.

This chain uses TRBV20-1 with TRBJ2-7; the D call from TCRdb, TRBD2, cannot be confirmed without DNA. The CDR3 has 12 amino acids. The germline V gene has CDR1 DFQATT and CDR2 SNEGSKA (reference sequence). The CDR3 is CSARATGYEQYF.

The rearrangement uses TRBV5-1 and TRBJ2-1. From germline, CDR1 is SGHRS and CDR2 YFSETQ. The CDR3 covers 13 residues. The CDR3: CASSFTSSSERFF.

The V gene is TRBV7-6, the J gene TRBJ1-6; TCRdb reports TRBD1, a call that lacks DNA to check it against. Germline V gene lookup returns CDR1 SGHVS and CDR2 FNYEAQ. CDR3 length: 16 amino acids. The CDR3 spells CASSLGRDRGDSPLHF.

V usage is TRBV3-1 and J usage is TRBJ2-7; TCRdb picks TRBD1, but there is no DNA to check that call. The CDR3 extends over 13 amino acids. Germline-derived CDR1 and CDR2 are LGHDT and YNNKEL (reference sequence). The CDR3 spells CASSQGTAYEQYF.

The gene calls are TRBV7-8 and TRBJ2-2; TCRdb calls TRBD2, which cannot be checked without DNA. The CDR3 totals 17 residues. Germline lookup yields CDR1 SGHVS and CDR2 FQNEAQ. The CDR3 sequence: CASSSGLAGVYTGELFF.

The V and J genes are TRBV27 and TRBJ2-7; TCRdb selects TRBD1, and the lack of DNA leaves this call unchecked. CDR1 is MNHEY and CDR2 is SMNVEV in the germline V gene (reference sequence). The CDR3 runs to 15 residues. The CDR3 sequence: CASSLVIGGSYEQYF.

V is TRBV7-8 and J is TRBJ2-1. From germline, CDR1 is SGHVS and CDR2 FQNEAQ. This CDR3 is 12 amino acids long. The CDR3 sequence is CASSLVSNEQFF. Full variable domain (rest looked up from reference TRBV7-8 and TRBJ2-1): GAGVSQSPRYKVAKRGQDVALRCDPISGHVSLFWYQQALGQGPEFLTYFQNEAQLDKSGLPSDRFFAERPEGSVSTLKIQRTQQEDSAVYLCASSLVSNEQFFGPGTRLTVL.